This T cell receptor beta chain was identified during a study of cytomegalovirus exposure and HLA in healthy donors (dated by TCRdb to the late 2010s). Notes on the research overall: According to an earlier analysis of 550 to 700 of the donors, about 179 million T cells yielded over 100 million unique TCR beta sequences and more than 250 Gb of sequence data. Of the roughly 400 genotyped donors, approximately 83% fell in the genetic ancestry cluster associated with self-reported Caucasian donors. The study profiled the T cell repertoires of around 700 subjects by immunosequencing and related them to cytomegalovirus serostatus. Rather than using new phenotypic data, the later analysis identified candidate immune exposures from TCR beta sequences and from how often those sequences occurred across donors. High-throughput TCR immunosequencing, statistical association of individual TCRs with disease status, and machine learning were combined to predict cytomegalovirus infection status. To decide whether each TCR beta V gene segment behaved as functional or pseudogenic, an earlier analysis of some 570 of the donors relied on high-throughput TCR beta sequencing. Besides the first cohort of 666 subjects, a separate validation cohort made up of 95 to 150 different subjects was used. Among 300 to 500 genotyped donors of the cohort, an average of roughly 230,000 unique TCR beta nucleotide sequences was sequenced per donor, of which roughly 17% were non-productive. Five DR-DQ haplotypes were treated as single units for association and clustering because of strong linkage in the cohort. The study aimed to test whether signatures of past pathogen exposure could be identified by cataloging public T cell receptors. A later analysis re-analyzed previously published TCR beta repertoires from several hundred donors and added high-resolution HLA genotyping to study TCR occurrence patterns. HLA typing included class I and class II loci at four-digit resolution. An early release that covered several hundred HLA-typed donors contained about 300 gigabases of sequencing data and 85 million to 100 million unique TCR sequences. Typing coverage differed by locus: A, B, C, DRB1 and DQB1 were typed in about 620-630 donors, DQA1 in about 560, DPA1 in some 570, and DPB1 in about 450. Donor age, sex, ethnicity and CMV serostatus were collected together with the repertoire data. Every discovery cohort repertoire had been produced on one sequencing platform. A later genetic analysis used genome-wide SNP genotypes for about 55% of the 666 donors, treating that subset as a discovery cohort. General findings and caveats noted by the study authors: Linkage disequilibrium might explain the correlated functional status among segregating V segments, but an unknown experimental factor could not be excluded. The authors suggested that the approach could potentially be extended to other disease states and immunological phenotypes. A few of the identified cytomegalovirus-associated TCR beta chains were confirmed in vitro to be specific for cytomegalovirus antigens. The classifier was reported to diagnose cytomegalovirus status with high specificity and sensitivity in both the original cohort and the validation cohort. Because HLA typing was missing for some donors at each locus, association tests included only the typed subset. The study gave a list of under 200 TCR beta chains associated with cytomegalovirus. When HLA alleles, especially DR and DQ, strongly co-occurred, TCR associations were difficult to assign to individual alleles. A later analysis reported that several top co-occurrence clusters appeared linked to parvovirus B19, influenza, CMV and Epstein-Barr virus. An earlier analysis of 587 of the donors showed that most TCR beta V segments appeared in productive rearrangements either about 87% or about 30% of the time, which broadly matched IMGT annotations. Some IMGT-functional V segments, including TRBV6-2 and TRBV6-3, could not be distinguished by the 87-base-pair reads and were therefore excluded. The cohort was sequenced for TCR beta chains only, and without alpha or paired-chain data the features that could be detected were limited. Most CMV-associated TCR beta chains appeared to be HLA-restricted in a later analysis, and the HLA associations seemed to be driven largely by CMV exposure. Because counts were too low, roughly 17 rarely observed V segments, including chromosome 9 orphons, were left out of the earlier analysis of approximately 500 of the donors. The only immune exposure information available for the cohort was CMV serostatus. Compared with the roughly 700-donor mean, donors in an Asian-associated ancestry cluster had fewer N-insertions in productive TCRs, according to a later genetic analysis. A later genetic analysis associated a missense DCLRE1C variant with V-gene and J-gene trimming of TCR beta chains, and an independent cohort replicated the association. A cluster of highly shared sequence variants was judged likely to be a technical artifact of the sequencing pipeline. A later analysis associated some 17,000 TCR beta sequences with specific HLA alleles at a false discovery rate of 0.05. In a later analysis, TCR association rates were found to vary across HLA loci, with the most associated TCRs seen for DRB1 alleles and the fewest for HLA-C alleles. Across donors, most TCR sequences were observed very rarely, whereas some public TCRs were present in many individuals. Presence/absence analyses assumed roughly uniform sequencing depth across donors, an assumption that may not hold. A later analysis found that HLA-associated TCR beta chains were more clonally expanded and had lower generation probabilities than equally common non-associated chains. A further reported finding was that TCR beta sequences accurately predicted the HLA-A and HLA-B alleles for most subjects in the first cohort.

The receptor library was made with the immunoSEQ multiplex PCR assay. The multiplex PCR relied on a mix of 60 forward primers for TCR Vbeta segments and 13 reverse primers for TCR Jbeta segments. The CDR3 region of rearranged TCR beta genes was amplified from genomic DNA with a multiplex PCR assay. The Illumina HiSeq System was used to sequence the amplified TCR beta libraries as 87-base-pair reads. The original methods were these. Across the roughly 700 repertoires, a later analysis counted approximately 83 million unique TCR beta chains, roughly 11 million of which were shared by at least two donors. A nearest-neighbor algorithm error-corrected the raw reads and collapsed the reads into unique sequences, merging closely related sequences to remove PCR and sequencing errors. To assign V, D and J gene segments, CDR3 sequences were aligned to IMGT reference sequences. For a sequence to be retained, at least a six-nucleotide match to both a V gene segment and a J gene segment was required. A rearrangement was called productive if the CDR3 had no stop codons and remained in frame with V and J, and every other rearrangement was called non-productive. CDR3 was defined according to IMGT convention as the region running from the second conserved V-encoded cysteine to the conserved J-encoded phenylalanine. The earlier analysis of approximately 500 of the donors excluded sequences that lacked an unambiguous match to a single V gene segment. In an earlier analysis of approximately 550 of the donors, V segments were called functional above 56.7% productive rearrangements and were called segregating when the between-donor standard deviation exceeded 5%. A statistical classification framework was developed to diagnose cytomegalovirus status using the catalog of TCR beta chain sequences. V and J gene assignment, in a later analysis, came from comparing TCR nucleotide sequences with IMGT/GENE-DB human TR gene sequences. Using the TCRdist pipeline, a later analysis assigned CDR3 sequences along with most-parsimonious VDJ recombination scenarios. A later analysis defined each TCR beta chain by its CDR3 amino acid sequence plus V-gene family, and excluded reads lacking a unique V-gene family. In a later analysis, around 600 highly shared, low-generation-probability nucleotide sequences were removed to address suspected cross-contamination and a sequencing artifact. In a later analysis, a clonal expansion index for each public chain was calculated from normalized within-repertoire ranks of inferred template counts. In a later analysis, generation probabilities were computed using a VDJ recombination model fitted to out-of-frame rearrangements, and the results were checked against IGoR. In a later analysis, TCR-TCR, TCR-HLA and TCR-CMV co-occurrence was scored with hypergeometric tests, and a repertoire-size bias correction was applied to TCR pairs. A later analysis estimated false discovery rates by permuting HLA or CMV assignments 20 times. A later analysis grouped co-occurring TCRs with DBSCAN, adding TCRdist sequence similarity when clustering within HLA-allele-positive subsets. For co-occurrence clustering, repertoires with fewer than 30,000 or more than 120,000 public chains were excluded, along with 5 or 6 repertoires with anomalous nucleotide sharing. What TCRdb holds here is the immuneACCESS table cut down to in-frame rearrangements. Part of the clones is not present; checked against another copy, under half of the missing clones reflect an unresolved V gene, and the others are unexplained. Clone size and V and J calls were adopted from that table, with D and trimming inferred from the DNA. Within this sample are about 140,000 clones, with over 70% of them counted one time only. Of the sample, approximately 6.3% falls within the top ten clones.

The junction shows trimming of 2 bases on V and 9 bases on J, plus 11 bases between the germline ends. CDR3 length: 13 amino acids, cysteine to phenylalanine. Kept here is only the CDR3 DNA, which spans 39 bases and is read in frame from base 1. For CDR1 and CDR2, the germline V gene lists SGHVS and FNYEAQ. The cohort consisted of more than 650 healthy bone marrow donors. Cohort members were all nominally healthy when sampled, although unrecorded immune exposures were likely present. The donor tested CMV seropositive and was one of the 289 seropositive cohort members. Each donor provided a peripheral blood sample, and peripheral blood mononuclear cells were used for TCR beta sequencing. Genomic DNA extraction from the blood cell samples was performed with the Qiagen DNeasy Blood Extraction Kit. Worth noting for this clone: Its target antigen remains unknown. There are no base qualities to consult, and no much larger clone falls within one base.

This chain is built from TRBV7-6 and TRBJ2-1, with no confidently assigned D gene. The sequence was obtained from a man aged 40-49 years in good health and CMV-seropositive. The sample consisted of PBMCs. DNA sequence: TGTGCCAGCAGCTTATCCCTCAGAAGTGAGCAGTTCTTC. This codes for CASSLSLRSEQFF.